This TCR beta chain was captured by sequencing in a study of blood T cells in healthy people across ages (dated by TCRdb to the mid-2010s). Context from the whole study: In model experiments, template switching captured about one uniquely barcoded TCR beta cDNA molecule for every two T cells. To track age-related changes in TCR beta repertoire diversity, the study relied on deep sequencing normalized with unique cDNA molecular identifiers. Using the same blood draw, the study looked at two additional independent replicas of 1 million unique cDNA reads for two donors, one aged 18 to 29 and the other aged 80 or older. The donors were divided into four age groups: young (average roughly 15 years), middle-aged (almost 40), aged (around 59) and long-lived (nearly 85). To avoid experimental bias, donors of different ages were randomly spread across the sequencing lanes.

Donors were approximately 42 systemically healthy Caucasian individuals from Russia aged 6 to 90 years. About 10 milliliters of peripheral blood were collected from each donor into EDTA-treated Vacutainer tubes. PBMCs were isolated by Ficoll-Paque density-gradient centrifugation, with at least 6.5 million obtained per sample. Trizol reagent was used to extract total RNA from PBMCs, with at least 6 micrograms per sample. For every donor, flow cytometry on a PBMC aliquot measured the percentage of naive CD45RAhigh/CD27high T cells. Overall study results and their limits: Total diversity estimates from one million sequenced T cells were considered lower bounds and underestimates. Compared with the aged group, the long-lived group had more naive CD4+ T cells, fewer expanded clones and increased TCR diversity, a pattern suggesting age selection. Bulk unsorted PBMC profiling prevented conclusive comparison of naive and antigen-experienced compartments. Observed TCR beta diversity correlated strongly with the percentage of naive T cells measured by flow cytometry. As age increased, observed TCR beta diversity per million T cells dropped in a roughly linear way, and a significant reduction was already evident by age roughly 40. The CMV infection status of donors was not known, potentially confounding age-related changes in expanded clonotypes.

The library was produced with 5' RACE. Sequencer: Illumina HiSeq 2500. A second PCR of roughly 7 to 12 cycles was run with a J-beta primer mix and a sample-barcoded 5' primer. Each TCR beta cDNA molecule received a unique molecular identifier from a template-switch 5' adaptor carrying 12 random nucleotides. At least 2.5 million CDR3-containing paired-end reads were obtained from each sample. First-strand cDNA synthesis was performed from all RNA using the Mint cDNA synthesis kit, with priming by a TRBC-specific oligonucleotide. Following uracil-DNA glycosylase treatment, a first 18-cycle PCR with universal primers M1SS and BC2_uni_R was performed on all cDNA. From the authors' description of their analysis: For normalization, 1 million high-quality reads were randomly selected from each sample, with every read carrying a distinct molecular identifier. Reads with shared molecular identifiers were discarded instead of being binned into consensus sequences. MiTCR, run with a Q25 quality threshold and the strictest error-elimination algorithm, handled CDR3 identification, clonotype clustering and error correction. A nonparametric unseen species model with Euler transformation was used to estimate lower-bound total TCR beta diversity. TCRdb's own reprocessing of the public reads used fastp at Q25 and MiXCR and kept productive beta chains. Every distinct CDR3 protein forms one entry, paired with its most common genes and DNA. The V and J calls reflect TCRdb's pipeline rather than the authors' work. In all, the sample holds almost 1 million distinct CDR3 sequences, and roughly 51% of those were seen once. The ten most abundant clones make up about a fifth of the sample.

In its sample, this clonotype was seen many times. Its antigen target is currently unknown. No quality values exist for individual bases; no much larger clone is one base distant. The CDR3, cysteine through phenylalanine, is 14 amino acids long. Solely the CDR3 DNA is kept, with 42 bases framed from the first base. CDR1 MNHEY and CDR2 SVGEGT were looked up in the germline V gene. V gives up 5 bases and J gives up 9 bases, and the segment between their germline ends measures 17 bases. The chain was built from TRBV6-2 or TRBV6-3 and TRBJ2-1; TRBD1 could be the D gene, as 6 bases match. This TCR was recovered from a woman aged 55 to 70 in good health. The sequenced sample was blood. The bases read TGTGCCAGCAGTCGAACCGGGACAACCTCTGAGCAGTTCTTC. Translation gives CASSRTGTTSEQFF.